One sample yielded the 7 T cell receptor beta chains listed below, sequenced in a study of OX40 agonist ivuxolimab in advanced cancers. Repertoires were generated with immunoSEQ multiplex PCR, while TCRdb's copy carries only in-frame clones and drops some. The data contain 53,000 or so clones, roughly 84% of them seen just once; the ten biggest clones take up almost 0.65%. Sample: CD4+ or CD8+ T cells sorted from blood, taken in a trial of the OX40 agonist ivuxolimab. All receptors come from an adult with an advanced solid tumor such as melanoma, head and neck, liver or kidney cancer.

The rearrangement links TRBV25-1 to TRBJ2-1, with 9 bases matching TRBD2. The CDR3 covers 15 residues. Germline V gene sequence: CDR1 MGHDK, CDR2 SYGVNS. With 3 bases clipped from V and 7 bases from J, the junction kept 7 bases outside the gene matches. CDR3 residues: CASSEAGGVGNEQFF. The CDR3 DNA reads as TGTGCCAGCAGTGAGGCGGGAGGGGTGGGGAATGAGCAGTTCTTC.

This chain connects TRBV7-2 to TRBJ2-1; D is ambiguous. V was clipped by 6 bases and J by 9 bases, with 9 bases between them. Germline values: CDR1 SGHTA, CDR2 FQGNSA. This CDR3 has 11 residues. The chain's CDR3 is CASSRNPEQFF. The DNA for the CDR3 is TGTGCCAGCAGTCGGAACCCTGAGCAGTTCTTC.

This chain joins TRBV7-9 and TRBJ1-2; the match to TRBD1 covers 7 bases. CDR1 is SEHNR, CDR2 FQNEAQ, per germline (reference sequence). This CDR3 has 13 residues. Trimming at V came to 5 bases and at J to 5 bases, leaving 5 bases not matched to a gene. CDR3 DNA sequence: TGTGCCAGCAGCACAGGGGTGGAGTATGGCTACACCTTC. Translating gives CASSTGVEYGYTF.

This clone was observed a handful of times. The chain employs TRBV18 and TRBJ1-6; no definite D call. CDR1 and CDR2 from the germline V gene are KGHSH and LQKENI. Trimming cost V 2 bases and J 9 bases, with 14 bases left between them. This CDR3 has 15 amino acids. The CDR3 sequence: CASSPSPTQGSPLHF. CDR3 sequence (DNA): TGTGCCAGCTCACCATCGCCAACCCAAGGTTCACCCCTCCACTTT.

The rearrangement joins TRBV6-1 to TRBJ2-1, with D tentatively TRBD1 (7 bases). This CDR3 region has 16 residues. Between the trimmed V and J ends, which lost 0 bases and 4 bases, there was a span of 13 bases. Germline values: CDR1 MNHNS, CDR2 SASEGT. As DNA, the CDR3 is TGTGCCAGCAGTGAAGCCGGAGCAGGGGGGTACAATGAGCAGTTCTTC. This gives the protein CASSEAGAGGYNEQFF.

The chain recombines TRBV28 with TRBJ1-1; D unclear. The germline V gene encodes CDR1 MDHEN and CDR2 SYDVKM. With 6 bases removed from V and 1 base from J, the gap between germline ends came to 9 bases. The CDR3 is 13 amino acids. The CDR3: CASRYSPNTEAFF. DNA for the CDR3: TGTGCCAGCAGATATTCCCCGAACACTGAAGCTTTCTTT. The whole variable domain, filled in from reference TRBV28 and TRBJ1-1, reads DVKVTQSSRYLVKRTGEKVFLECVQDMDHENMFWYRQDPGLGLRLIYFSYDVKMKEKGDIPEGYSVSREKKERFSLILESASTNQTSMYLCASRYSPNTEAFFGQGTRLTVV.

This clone was seen once. The chain couples TRBV6-5 to TRBJ1-3, with a weak D call TRBD1 (5 bases). Germline CDR1 is MNHEY and CDR2 is SVGAGI. V was cut by 6 bases and J by 0 bases, with 9 bases left in between. The CDR3 extends over 14 amino acids. CDR3 sequence (DNA): TGTGCCAGCAGCCCCGGGACCTCTGGAAACACCATATATTTT. Translation gives CASSPGTSGNTIYF.